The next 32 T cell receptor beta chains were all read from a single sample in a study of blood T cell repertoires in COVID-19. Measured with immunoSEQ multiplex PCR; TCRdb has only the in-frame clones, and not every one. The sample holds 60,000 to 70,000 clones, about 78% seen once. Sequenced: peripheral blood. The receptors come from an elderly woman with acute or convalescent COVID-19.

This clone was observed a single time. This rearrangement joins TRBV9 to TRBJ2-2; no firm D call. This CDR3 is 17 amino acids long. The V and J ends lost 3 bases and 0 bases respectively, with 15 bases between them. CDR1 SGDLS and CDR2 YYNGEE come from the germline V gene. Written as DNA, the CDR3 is TGTGCCAGCAGCGCCCAAAGCCGAATGACGAACACCGGGGAGCTGTTTTTT. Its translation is CASSAQSRMTNTGELFF. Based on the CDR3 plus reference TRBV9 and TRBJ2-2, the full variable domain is DSGVTQTPKHLITATGQRVTLRCSPRSGDLSVYWYQQSLDQGLQFLIQYYNGEERAKGNILERFSAQQFPDLHSELNLSSLELGDSALYFCASSAQSRMTNTGELFFGEGSRLTVL.

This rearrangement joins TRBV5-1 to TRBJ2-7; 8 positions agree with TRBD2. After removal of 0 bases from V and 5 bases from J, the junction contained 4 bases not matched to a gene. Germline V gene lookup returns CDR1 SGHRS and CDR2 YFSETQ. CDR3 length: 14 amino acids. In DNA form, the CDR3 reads TGCGCCAGCAGCTTGGTGGCGGGAGGAAACGAGCAGTACTTC. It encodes CASSLVAGGNEQYF.

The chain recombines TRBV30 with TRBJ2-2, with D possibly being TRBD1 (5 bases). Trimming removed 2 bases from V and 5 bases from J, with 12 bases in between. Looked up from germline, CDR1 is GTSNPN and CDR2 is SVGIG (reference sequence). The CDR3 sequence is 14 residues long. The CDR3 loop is CAWSSAGWTGELFF. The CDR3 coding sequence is TGTGCCTGGAGTTCGGCAGGGTGGACCGGGGAGCTGTTTTTT.

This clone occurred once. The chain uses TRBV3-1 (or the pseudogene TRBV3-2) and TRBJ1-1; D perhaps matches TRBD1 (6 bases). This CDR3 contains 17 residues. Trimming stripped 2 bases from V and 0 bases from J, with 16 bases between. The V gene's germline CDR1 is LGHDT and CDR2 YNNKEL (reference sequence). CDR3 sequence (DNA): TGTGCCAGCAGCCAAAGTATATTGGGGGACATGAACACTGAAGCTTTCTTT. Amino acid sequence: CASSQSILGDMNTEAFF.

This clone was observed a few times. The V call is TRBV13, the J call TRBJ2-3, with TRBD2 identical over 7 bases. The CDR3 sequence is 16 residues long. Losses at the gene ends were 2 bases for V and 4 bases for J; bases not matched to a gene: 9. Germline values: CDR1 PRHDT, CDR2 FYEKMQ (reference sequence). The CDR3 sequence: CASSLSRGTSSDTQYF. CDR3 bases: TGTGCCAGCAGCTTATCGCGGGGGACTTCTTCAGATACGCAGTATTTT.

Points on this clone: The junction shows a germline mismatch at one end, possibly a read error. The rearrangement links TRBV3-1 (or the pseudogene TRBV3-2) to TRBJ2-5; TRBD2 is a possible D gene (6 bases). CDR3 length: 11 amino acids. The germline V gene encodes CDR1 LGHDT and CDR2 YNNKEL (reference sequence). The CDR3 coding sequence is TGTGCCAGCAGCTCCGGGACTGGGCAAAACTTC. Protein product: CASSSGTGQNF.

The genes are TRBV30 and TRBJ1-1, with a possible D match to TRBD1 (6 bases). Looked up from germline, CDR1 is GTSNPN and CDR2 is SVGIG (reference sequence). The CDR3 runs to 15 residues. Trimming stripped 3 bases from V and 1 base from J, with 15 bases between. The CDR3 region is CAWRRQGSKNTEAFF. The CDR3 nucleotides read TGTGCCTGGAGAAGGCAGGGGAGTAAGAACACTGAAGCTTTCTTT. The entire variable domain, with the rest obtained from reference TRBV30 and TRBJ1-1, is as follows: SQTIHQWPATLVQPVGSPLSLECTVEGTSNPNLYWYRQAAGRGLQLLFYSVGIGQISSEVPQNLSASRPQDRQFILSSKKLLLSDSGFYLCAWRRQGSKNTEAFFGQGTRLTVV.

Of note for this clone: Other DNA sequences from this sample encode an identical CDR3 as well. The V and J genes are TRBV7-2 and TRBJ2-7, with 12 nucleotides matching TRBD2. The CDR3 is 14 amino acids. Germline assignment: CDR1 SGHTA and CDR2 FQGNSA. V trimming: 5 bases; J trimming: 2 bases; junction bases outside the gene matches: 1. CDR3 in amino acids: CASSRTSGAYEQYF. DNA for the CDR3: TGTGCCAGCAGCAGGACTAGCGGGGCCTACGAGCAGTACTTC.

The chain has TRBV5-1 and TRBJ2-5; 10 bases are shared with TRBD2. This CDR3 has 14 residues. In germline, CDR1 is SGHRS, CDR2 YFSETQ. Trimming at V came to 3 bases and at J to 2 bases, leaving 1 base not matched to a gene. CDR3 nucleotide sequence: TGCGCCAGCAGCTGGACTAGCGGACAAGAGACCCAGTACTTC. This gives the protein CASSWTSGQETQYF. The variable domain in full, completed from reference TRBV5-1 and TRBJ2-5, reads KAGVTQTPRYLIKTRGQQVTLSCSPISGHRSVSWYQQTPGQGLQFLFEYFSETQRNKGNFPGRFSGRQFSNSRSEMNVSTLELGDSALYLCASSWTSGQETQYFGPGTRLLVL.

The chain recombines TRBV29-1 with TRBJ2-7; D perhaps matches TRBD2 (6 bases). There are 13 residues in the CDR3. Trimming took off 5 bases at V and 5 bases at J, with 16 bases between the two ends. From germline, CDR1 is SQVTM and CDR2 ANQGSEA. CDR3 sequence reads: CSVRAGPGNEQYF. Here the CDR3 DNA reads TGCAGCGTTCGGGCGGGGCCCGGGAACGAGCAGTACTTC.

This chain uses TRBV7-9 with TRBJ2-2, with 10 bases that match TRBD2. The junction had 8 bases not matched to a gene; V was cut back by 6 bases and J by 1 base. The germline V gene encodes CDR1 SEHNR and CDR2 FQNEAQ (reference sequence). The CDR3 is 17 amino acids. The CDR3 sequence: CASRDGLAELNTGELFF. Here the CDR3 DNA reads TGTGCCAGCAGAGACGGACTAGCGGAACTGAACACCGGGGAGCTGTTTTTT.

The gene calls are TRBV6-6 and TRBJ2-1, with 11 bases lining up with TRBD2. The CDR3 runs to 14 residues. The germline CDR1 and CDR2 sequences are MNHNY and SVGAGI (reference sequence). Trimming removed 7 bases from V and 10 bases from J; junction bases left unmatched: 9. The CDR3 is CASKLAGAQGEQFF. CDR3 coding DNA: TGTGCCAGCAAACTAGCGGGAGCTCAGGGCGAGCAGTTCTTC.

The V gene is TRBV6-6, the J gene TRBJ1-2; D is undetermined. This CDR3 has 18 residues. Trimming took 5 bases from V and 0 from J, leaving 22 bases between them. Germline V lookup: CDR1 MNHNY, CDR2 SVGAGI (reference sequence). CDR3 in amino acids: CASSPQLPEGRANYGYTF. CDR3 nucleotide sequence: TGTGCCAGCAGTCCCCAACTCCCTGAGGGTCGGGCTAACTATGGCTACACCTTC.

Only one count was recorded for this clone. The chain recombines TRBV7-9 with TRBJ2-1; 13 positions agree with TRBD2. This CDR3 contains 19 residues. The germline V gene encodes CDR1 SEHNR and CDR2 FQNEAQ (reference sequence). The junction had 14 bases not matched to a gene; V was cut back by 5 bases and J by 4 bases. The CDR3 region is CASSPSPRTSGRGYNEQFF. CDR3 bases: TGTGCCAGCAGCCCTTCCCCCAGGACTAGCGGGAGAGGATACAATGAGCAGTTCTTC.

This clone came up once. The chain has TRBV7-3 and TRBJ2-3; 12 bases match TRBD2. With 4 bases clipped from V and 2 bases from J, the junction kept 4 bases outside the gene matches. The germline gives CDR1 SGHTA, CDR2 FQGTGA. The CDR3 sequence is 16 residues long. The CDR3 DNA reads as TGTGCCAGCAGCTCCCGGACTAGCGGGACCACAGATACGCAGTATTTT. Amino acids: CASSSRTSGTTDTQYF.

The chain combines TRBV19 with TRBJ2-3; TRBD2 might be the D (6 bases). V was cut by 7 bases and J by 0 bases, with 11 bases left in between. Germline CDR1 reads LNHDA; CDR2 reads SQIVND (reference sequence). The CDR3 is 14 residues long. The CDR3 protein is CASKEGPSTDTQYF. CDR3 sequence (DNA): TGTGCCAGTAAGGAGGGTCCCAGCACAGATACGCAGTATTTT.

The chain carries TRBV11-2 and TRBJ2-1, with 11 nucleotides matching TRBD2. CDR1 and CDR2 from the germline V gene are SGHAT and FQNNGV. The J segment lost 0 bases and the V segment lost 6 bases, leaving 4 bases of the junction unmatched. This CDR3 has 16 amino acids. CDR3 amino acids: CASRTLAGGSYNEQFF. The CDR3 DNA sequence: TGTGCCAGCAGAACGCTAGCGGGGGGCTCCTACAATGAGCAGTTCTTC.

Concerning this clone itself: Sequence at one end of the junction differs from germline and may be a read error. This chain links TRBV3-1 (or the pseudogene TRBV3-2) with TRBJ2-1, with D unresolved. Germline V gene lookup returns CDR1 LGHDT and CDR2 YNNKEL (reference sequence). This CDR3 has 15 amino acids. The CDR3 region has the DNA TGTGCCAGCAGCCAAGAAGGATGGCGGCACAACGAGCAGTTCTTC. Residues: CASSQEGWRHNEQFF.

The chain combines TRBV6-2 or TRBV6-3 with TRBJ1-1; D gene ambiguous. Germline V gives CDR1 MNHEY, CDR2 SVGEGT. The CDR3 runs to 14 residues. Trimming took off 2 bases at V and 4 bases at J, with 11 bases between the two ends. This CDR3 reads CASSYSWEGTEAFF. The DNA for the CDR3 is TGTGCCAGCAGTTACAGTTGGGAGGGCACTGAAGCTTTCTTT.

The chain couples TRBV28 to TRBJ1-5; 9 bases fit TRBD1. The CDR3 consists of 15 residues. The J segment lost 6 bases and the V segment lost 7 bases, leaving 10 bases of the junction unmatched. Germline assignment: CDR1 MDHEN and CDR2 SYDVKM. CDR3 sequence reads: CASTSSGTGFQPQHF. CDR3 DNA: TGTGCCAGCACCTCCTCGGGGACAGGGTTTCAGCCCCAGCATTTT.

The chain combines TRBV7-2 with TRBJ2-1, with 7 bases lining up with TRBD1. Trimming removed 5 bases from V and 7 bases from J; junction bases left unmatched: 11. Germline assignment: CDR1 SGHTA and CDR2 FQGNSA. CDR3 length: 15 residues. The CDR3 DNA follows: TGTGCCAGCAGCCTTGCAGGGGGTTTGGGGAATGAGCAGTTCTTC. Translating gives CASSLAGGLGNEQFF.

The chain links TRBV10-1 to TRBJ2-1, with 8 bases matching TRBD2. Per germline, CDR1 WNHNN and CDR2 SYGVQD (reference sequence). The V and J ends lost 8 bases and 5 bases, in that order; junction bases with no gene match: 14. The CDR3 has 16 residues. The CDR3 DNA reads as TGCGCCAGCTCAGAGAACCTAGCGGGCTTTAACAATGAGCAGTTCTTC. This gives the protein CASSENLAGFNNEQFF.

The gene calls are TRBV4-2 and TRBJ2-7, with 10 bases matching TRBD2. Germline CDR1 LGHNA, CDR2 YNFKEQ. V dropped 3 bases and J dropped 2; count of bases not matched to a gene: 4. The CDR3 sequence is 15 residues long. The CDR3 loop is CASSQASGRPYEQYF. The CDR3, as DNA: TGTGCCAGCAGCCAGGCTAGCGGGAGACCCTACGAGCAGTACTTC.

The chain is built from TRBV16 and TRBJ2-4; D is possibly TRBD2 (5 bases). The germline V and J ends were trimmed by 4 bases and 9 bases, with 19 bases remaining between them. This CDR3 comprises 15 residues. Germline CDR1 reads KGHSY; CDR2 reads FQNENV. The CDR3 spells CASSPRGGEKSIQYF. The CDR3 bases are TGTGCCAGCAGCCCCCGGGGTGGGGAAAAGTCCATTCAGTACTTC. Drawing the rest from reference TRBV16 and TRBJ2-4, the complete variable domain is GEEVAQTPKHLVRGEGQKAKLYCAPIKGHSYVFWYQQVLKNEFKFLISFQNENVFDETGMPKERFSAKCLPNSPCSLEIQATKLEDSAVYFCASSPRGGEKSIQYFGAGTRLSVL.

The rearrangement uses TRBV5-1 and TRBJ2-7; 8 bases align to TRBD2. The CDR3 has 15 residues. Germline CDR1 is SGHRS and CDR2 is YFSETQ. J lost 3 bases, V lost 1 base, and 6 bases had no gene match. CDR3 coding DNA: TGCGCCAGCAGCTTGAACGGGAGGGCCGTCTACGAGCAGTACTTC. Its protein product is CASSLNGRAVYEQYF.

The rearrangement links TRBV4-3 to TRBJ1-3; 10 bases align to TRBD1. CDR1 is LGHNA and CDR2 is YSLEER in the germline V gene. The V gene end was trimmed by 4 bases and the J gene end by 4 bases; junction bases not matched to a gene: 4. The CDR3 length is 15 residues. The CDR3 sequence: CASSRDRGLGNTIYF. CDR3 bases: TGCGCCAGCAGCCGTGACAGGGGGCTAGGAAACACCATATATTTT.

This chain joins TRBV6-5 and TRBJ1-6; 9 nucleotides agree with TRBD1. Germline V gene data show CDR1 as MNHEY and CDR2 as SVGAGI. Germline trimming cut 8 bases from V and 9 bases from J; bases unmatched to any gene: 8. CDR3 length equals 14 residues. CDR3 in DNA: TGTGCCAGCGGATCCGGGACAGGGAGTTCACCCCTCCACTTT. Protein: CASGSGTGSSPLHF.

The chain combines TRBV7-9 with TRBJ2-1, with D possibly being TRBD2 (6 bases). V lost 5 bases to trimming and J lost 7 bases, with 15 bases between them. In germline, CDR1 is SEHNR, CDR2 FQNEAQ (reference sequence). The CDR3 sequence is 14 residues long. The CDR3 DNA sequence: TGTGCCAGCAGCCAGACTAGGGAGAAGAATGAGCAGTTCTTC. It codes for CASSQTREKNEQFF.

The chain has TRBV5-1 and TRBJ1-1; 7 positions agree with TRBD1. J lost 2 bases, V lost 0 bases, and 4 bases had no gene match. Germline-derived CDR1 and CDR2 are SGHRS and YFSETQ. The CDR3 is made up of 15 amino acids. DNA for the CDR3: TGCGCCAGCAGCTTGGTGGCAGGGGGTAACACTGAAGCTTTCTTT. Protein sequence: CASSLVAGGNTEAFF.

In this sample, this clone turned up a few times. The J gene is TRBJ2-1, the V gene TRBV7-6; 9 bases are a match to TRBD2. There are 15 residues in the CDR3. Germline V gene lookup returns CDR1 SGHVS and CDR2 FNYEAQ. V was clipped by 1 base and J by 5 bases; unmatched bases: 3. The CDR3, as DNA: TGTGCCAGCAGCTTAGTGCGGGAGGGGGACAATGAGCAGTTCTTC. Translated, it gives CASSLVREGDNEQFF.

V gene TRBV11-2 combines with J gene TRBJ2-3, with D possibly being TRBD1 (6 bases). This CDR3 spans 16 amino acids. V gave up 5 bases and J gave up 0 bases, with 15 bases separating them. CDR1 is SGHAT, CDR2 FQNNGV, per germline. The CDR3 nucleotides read TGTGCCAGCAGCGGAGGACAGTTGATTAGCACAGATACGCAGTATTTT. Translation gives CASSGGQLISTDTQYF.

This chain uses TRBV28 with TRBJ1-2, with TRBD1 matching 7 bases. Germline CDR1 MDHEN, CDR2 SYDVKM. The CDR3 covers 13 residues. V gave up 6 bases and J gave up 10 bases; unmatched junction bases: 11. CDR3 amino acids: CASSLTGLEIYTF. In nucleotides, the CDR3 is TGTGCCAGCAGCTTGACAGGGCTCGAGATCTACACCTTC.